Listed below are T cell receptor beta chains from one sample, sequenced in a study of cytomegalovirus exposure and HLA in healthy donors. The method was immunoSEQ multiplex PCR; TCRdb's version includes in-frame clones alone and lacks a portion of them. The top ten clones hold nearly 4% of a sample with some 150,000 clones, 75% to 80% of them seen once. The sample taken for sequencing was PBMCs. These receptor sequences come from a male donor in good health and CMV-seronegative. Both conserved end residues are part of each CDR3. Expanded clones are given a class, and other clones once, few, many or no size at all.

v_gene: TRBV5-5; abundance: NA; CDR3aa: CASSLIADQPQHF
v_gene: TRBV18; abundance: once; CDR3aa: CASSPTAGNKYSNQPQHF
v_gene: TRBV30; abundance: few; CDR3aa: CAYTGLATWDTQYF
v_gene: TRBV19; abundance: NA; CDR3aa: CASSIALRTEAFF
v_gene: TRBV19; abundance: NA; CDR3aa: CASSIDRAGANVLTF
v_gene: TRBV18; abundance: NA; CDR3aa: CASSPVSGRDSGNTIYF
v_gene: TRBV11-2; abundance: NA; CDR3aa: CASSFSGQGILEQYF
v_gene: TRBV7-9; abundance: few; CDR3aa: CASSSNRLRANVLTF
v_gene: TRBV2; abundance: NA; CDR3aa: CASSVHDSKQFF
v_gene: TRBV28; abundance: NA; CDR3aa: CASSTRQYKNIQYF
v_gene: TRBV19; abundance: NA; CDR3aa: CASSISGFSYGYTF
v_gene: TRBV7-9; abundance: few; CDR3aa: CASSSMTGPSRETQYF
v_gene: TRBV18; abundance: once; CDR3aa: CASSPPGLPYEQYF
v_gene: TRBV30; abundance: once; CDR3aa: CAWRSGRGSYEQYF
v_gene: TRBV2; abundance: NA; CDR3aa: CASSEGTYRGEQFF
v_gene: TRBV7-9; abundance: NA; CDR3aa: CASSPQAGQSNTEAFF
v_gene: TRBV6-1; abundance: NA; CDR3aa: CASSARDSYNSPLHF